A selection of T cell receptor beta chains follows, all from one sample in a study of CD8 T cells in ankylosing spondylitis. TCRdb redid the calling of the 5' RACE reads with MiXCR, one entry per CDR3 protein. The sample has some 70,000 distinct CDR3 sequences; approximately 5.3% are singletons. Material for sequencing was blood, either unsorted or a sorted T cell fraction (not recorded which). The receptors shown here come from a male donor with ankylosing spondylitis or in good health (not recorded which). Each CDR3 is given with its conserved first and last residue. D genes are given only for firm matches. Clone sizes are shown as once, few, many, or a class for an expanded clone.

d_call,v_call,j_call,clone_size,cdr3_aa,cdr3_nt
TRBD2,TRBV7-2,TRBJ2-1,few,CASSAQKRGPSYNEQFF,TGTGCCAGCAGCGCCCAGAAGCGGGGTCCCTCCTACAATGAGCAGTTCTTC
TRBD2,TRBV3-1,TRBJ2-1,many,CASSLTGTSSYNEQFF,TGTGCCAGCAGCCTTACCGGGACTAGCTCCTACAATGAGCAGTTCTTC
-,TRBV20-1,TRBJ2-7,many,CSARDGESDYEQYF,TGCAGTGCTAGAGACGGGGAATCCGACTACGAGCAGTACTTC
-,TRBV10-3,TRBJ2-3,many,CAISEWDLLQGTQYF,TGTGCCATCAGTGAATGGGACCTGCTGCAGGGTACGCAGTATTTT
-,TRBV20-1,TRBJ2-5,many,CSARPGQEATQYF,TGCAGTGCTAGACCGGGCCAAGAGGCGACCCAGTACTTC
-,TRBV7-1,TRBJ2-1,many,CASSSQGWSSYNEQFF,TGTGCCAGCAGCTCACAGGGTTGGAGCTCCTACAATGAGCAGTTCTTC
-,TRBV5-1,TRBJ2-1,many,CASSLDILWDEQFF,TGCGCCAGCAGCTTGGATATCCTGTGGGATGAGCAGTTCTTC
-,TRBV5-1,TRBJ2-1,many,CASSMEYSLF,TGCGCCAGCAGCATGGAGTACAGTCTCTTC
-,TRBV24-1,TRBJ2-1,many,CATSDLNTEQFF,TGTGCCACCAGTGATTTAAACACGGAGCAGTTCTTC
TRBD1,TRBV11-2,TRBJ2-7,many,CASSLVWTGGYEQYF,TGTGCCAGCAGCTTAGTGTGGACAGGGGGCTACGAGCAGTACTTC
-,TRBV6-5,TRBJ1-2,many,CASSGHRDGYTF,TGTGCCAGCAGTGGCCACAGGGATGGCTACACCTTC
-,TRBV29-1,TRBJ2-3,many,CSVLEGDTQYF,TGCAGCGTTTTGGAAGGAGATACGCAGTATTTT
TRBD1,TRBV24-1,TRBJ2-3,many,CATSDHGQATQYF,TGTGCCACCAGTGATCACGGACAGGCTACGCAGTATTTT
TRBD1,TRBV12-3/TRBV12-4,TRBJ1-1,many,CASSLQGAGGTEAFF,TGTGCCAGCAGTTTACAGGGGGCAGGGGGCACTGAAGCTTTCTTT
-,TRBV9,TRBJ2-7,many,CASSATVSRAYEQYF,TGTGCCAGCAGCGCCACCGTTAGTAGGGCCTACGAGCAGTACTTC
-,TRBV2,TRBJ1-1,many,CASIQEPPGVTTEAFF,TGTGCCAGCATCCAAGAGCCTCCAGGGGTCACCACTGAAGCTTTCTTT
TRBD1,TRBV12-3/TRBV12-4,TRBJ2-2,many,CASSYAPGTGSTGELFF,TGTGCCAGCAGTTACGCTCCCGGGACAGGGAGCACCGGGGAGCTGTTTTTT
-,TRBV6-2/TRBV6-3,TRBJ2-6,many,CASSYSSRGGVSGANVLTF,TGTGCCAGCAGTTACTCGAGCAGGGGGGGAGTTTCTGGGGCCAACGTCCTGACTTTC
-,TRBV9,TRBJ2-5,many,CASSVALGEETQYF,TGTGCCAGCAGCGTCGCCCTGGGTGAGGAGACCCAGTACTTC
TRBD1,TRBV14,TRBJ2-7,few,CASRQTGGASYEQYF,TGTGCCAGCAGACAAACAGGGGGCGCATCCTACGAGCAGTACTTC